One and the same sample provided the 4 T cell receptor beta chains below, sequenced in a study of T cells after somatic rescue of genetic block. The method was immunoSEQ multiplex PCR; TCRdb's version includes in-frame clones alone and lacks a portion of them. The sample includes under 15,000 clones, 70% to 75% of them seen just once. The sequenced sample was peripheral blood mononuclear cells (PBMCs). All receptors derive from a boy between 10 and 17 years old.

The rearrangement links TRBV10-3 to TRBJ2-7; D possibly corresponds to TRBD1 (6 bases). Trimming stripped 6 bases from V and 3 bases from J, with 24 bases between. CDR3 length equals 17 residues. CDR1 and CDR2 from the germline V gene are ENHRY and SYGVKD. The CDR3 bases are TGTGCCATCAGGAAGAGTCTTCTTACAGGGTTCGGCTACGAGCAGTACTTC. It is translated as CAIRKSLLTGFGYEQYF.

The V call is TRBV7-8, the J call TRBJ1-6; 12 bases align to TRBD1. The CDR3 length is 17 residues. J was trimmed by 9 bases and V by 0 bases; bases with no gene match: 6. Germline V gene sequence: CDR1 SGHVS, CDR2 FQNEAQ. The CDR3 coding sequence is TGTGCCAGCAGCTTAGCCGGGACAGGGGGCGTTAGTTCACCCCTCCACTTT. It codes for CASSLAGTGGVSSPLHF.

The chain uses TRBV7-9 and TRBJ2-3; 11 nucleotides match TRBD2. CDR3 length equals 15 residues. V gave up 3 bases and J gave up 6 bases; unmatched junction bases: 5. Germline CDR1 and CDR2: SEHNR and FQNEAQ (reference sequence). The CDR3 nucleotides are TGTGCCAGCAGCTTTTGGGCTAGCGGGAGGGATACGCAGTATTTT. It codes for CASSFWASGRDTQYF.

There are a few counts of this clone. The chain couples TRBV7-9 to TRBJ2-2, with unresolved D. The CDR3 consists of 11 residues. Trimming left V 10 bases short and J 4 bases short, with 7 bases between. CDR1 SEHNR and CDR2 FQNEAQ come from the germline V gene (reference sequence). The DNA for the CDR3 is TGTGCCACCGTGGGCACCGGGGAGCTGTTTTTT. This codes for CATVGTGELFF.